The rows below give T cell receptor beta chains drawn from one sample of a study of CD8 T cells in Susac syndrome. TCRdb analysed the immunoSEQ multiplex PCR reads with MiXCR anew, one entry per CDR3 protein. The data contain approximately 150,000 distinct CDR3 sequences, less than 95% of them singletons. Sequencing was carried out using CD4+ T cells from PBMCs. These receptors were collected from a human donor with multiple sclerosis. Each CDR3 is given with its conserved first and last residue. Fields, in order: V gene, J gene, clone size, CDR3 protein. A row's size may be missing; if present it is once, few, many or a size class.

>TRBV12-3/TRBV12-4|TRBJ1-5|-
CASSPRTDSNQPQHF
>TRBV28|TRBJ2-2|-
CASRTGQLTGELFF
>TRBV27|TRBJ2-3|-
CASGSGRALTDTQYF
>TRBV3-1|TRBJ2-3|-
CASSQSGRIAASYTQYF
>TRBV15|TRBJ2-7|-
CATSRGTSGSSYEQYF
>TRBV20-1|TRBJ2-5|-
CSARGATQYF
>TRBV28|TRBJ2-3|-
CASQRQASTQYF
>TRBV6-5|TRBJ1-1|-
CASSYSSGRHGRTEAFF
>TRBV27|TRBJ2-5|-
CASSFGTSARQTQYF
>TRBV6-2/TRBV6-3|TRBJ1-1|-
CASSYFLNTEAFF
>TRBV18|TRBJ2-7|-
CASSGEEQYF
>TRBV18|TRBJ1-5|few
CASSPGEQPQHF
>TRBV12-3/TRBV12-4|TRBJ2-3|once
CASTAGDTQYF
>TRBV30|TRBJ2-7|-
CAWSGGLLPSEQYF
>TRBV5-1|TRBJ2-7|-
CASSLSGSGSYEQYF
>TRBV3-1|TRBJ1-1|-
CASSQGTGNTEAFF
>TRBV4-1|TRBJ2-5|-
CASSQDPFSGGPHQETQYF
>TRBV19|TRBJ1-2|-
CASSTGTQDGYTF
>TRBV18|TRBJ1-1|-
CASSPSGGLGNTEAFF
>TRBV19|TRBJ1-5|-
CASSRQNQPQHF
>TRBV4-1|TRBJ2-3|-
CASSRRPWRDTQYF
>TRBV18|TRBJ1-1|-
CASSPYAPQRDTEAFF
>TRBV5-1|TRBJ2-7|-
CASSLAATPSYEQYF
>TRBV2|TRBJ2-1|-
CASSARDRGQYNEQFF
>TRBV7-2|TRBJ2-5|-
CASSFAPQETQYF
>TRBV7-9|TRBJ2-2|-
CASSLLVGGRAGPGELFF
>TRBV6-5|TRBJ1-2|-
CASSPGTGRHYGYTF
>TRBV18|TRBJ2-7|-
CASSPPQSRGEQYF
>TRBV19|TRBJ1-1|once
CASTKTWDGTEAFF
>TRBV6-5|TRBJ2-3|-
CASMEGGGTDTQYF
>TRBV2|TRBJ2-7|-
CASRAQSHEQYF
>TRBV29-1|TRBJ1-1|once
CSVAPGTGGTEAFF
>TRBV5-6|TRBJ1-1|-
CASSPGTGPEAFF
>TRBV2|TRBJ1-1|-
CASTGEYTEAFF
>TRBV18|TRBJ2-7|-
CASSPPSGGPEQYF
>TRBV5-1|TRBJ1-5|-
CASSLGGDSQPQHF
>TRBV14|TRBJ2-3|-
CASSQDVRGTDTQYF
>TRBV29-1|TRBJ2-5|-
CSVRGGDETQYF
>TRBV15|TRBJ2-2|-
CATSRARLAGGRYTGELFF
>TRBV5-1|TRBJ1-3|-
CASSLNQGLTGNTIYF
>TRBV6-2/TRBV6-3|TRBJ2-2|-
CASYEGAAGELFF
>TRBV5-1|TRBJ2-7|-
CASSLEGEAYEQYF
>TRBV20-1|TRBJ2-7|-
CSARDGRTYEQYF
>TRBV18|TRBJ1-5|once
CASSKTGTGYADNQPQHF
>TRBV12-3/TRBV12-4|TRBJ1-2|-
CASSSQDSLYGYTF
>TRBV3-1|TRBJ2-4|-
CASSQEGRQYF
>TRBV7-2|TRBJ1-6|-
CASSPSSQSLHF
>TRBV6-2/TRBV6-3|TRBJ1-1|-
CASSQGYTEAFF
>TRBV7-6|TRBJ1-3|-
CASSLAGRNSGNTIYF